This TCR beta chain was captured in a study of long-term antiretroviral therapy in people with HIV. Samples were assayed with immunoSEQ v3.0 at survey level. The assay was immunoSEQ multiplex PCR, and TCRdb's table has in-frame clones only and misses some. The sample carries 25,000 to 30,000 clones, around 83% recorded once. Trimming cost V 1 base and J 8 bases; bases outside gene matches: 4. The CDR3 is made up of 14 amino acids. Germline CDR1 and CDR2: MGHRA and YSYEKL. This specimen consisted of unsorted PBMCs, obtained 2.9 years after starting antiretroviral therapy. This clonotype originated in a man aged 50-60 years with HIV. This chain joins TRBV4-1 and TRBJ2-1, with 8 bases fitting TRBD2. CDR3 sequence (DNA): TGCGCCAGCAGCCAAGGCCCGGGAGGGGATGAGCAGTTCTTC. Translating it yields CASSQGPGGDEQFF.